Below, 5 T cell receptor beta chains from the same sample are listed, as sequenced in a study of T cells in tumors after PD-1 blockade. Assay used: immunoSEQ multiplex PCR; TCRdb lists only in-frame clones, some missing. The sample records about 33,000 clones, about 77% being singletons. The sequenced sample was PBMCs, obtained before anti-PD-1 treatment. These receptors were taken from a human donor with basal cell carcinoma.

The V gene is TRBV24-1, the J gene TRBJ2-2; 8 nucleotides line up with TRBD2. Trimming at V came to 7 bases and at J to 5 bases, leaving 11 bases not matched to a gene. The CDR3 is 16 amino acids. The germline CDR1 and CDR2 sequences are KGHDR and SFDVKD. The CDR3 DNA follows: TGTGCCACCAGGGAAACCGGGACTAGAAATACCGGGGAGCTGTTTTTT. The encoded protein is CATRETGTRNTGELFF.

This clone was seen a handful of times. The chain employs TRBV21-1 and TRBJ2-4. TRBV21-1 is a listed pseudogene. This CDR3 has 15 amino acids. Here the CDR3 DNA reads TGTGCCAGCAGCAATTTCGGGGGCCCTAGGGACATTCAGTACTTC. Its translation is CASSNFGGPRDIQYF.

The chain couples TRBV27 to TRBJ2-3; perhaps TRBD1 as D (6 bases). Per the germline V gene, CDR1 is MNHEY and CDR2 is SMNVEV (reference sequence). V lost 4 bases to trimming and J lost 2 bases, with 10 bases between them. The CDR3 spans 14 residues. The CDR3 reads CASSWQGFTDTQYF. The CDR3 DNA reads as TGTGCCAGCAGTTGGCAGGGGTTCACAGATACGCAGTATTTT.

The genes are TRBV28 and TRBJ1-4; the match to TRBD1 covers 8 bases. This CDR3 contains 17 residues. Germline CDR1 reads MDHEN; CDR2 reads SYDVKM. V was clipped by 7 bases and J by 8 bases; unmatched bases: 18. Here the CDR3 reads CASNGGGGQVRFEKLFF. In DNA form, the CDR3 reads TGTGCCAGCAATGGGGGCGGGGGACAGGTGAGGTTCGAAAAACTGTTTTTT.

V is TRBV30 and J is TRBJ2-7; maybe TRBD2 (6 bases). The CDR3 contains 15 residues. Trimming removed 2 bases from V and 1 base from J, with 15 bases in between. Germline loops: CDR1 GTSNPN, CDR2 SVGIG (reference sequence). The CDR3 reads CAWSTGDGFSYEQYF. CDR3 in DNA: TGTGCCTGGAGTACGGGGGACGGTTTTTCCTACGAGCAGTACTTC.